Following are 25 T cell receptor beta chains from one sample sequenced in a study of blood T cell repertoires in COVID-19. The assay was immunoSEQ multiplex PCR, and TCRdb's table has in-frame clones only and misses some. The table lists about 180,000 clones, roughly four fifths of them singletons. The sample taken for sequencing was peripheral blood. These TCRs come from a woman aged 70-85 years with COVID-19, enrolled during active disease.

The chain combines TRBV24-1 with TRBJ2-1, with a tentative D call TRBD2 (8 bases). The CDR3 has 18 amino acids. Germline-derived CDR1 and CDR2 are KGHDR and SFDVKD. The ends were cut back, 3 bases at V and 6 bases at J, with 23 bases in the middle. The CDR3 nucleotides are TGTGCCACCAGTGATGCCCCGGGAGGGAACAGGGGACGCAATGAGCAGTTCTTC. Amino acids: CATSDAPGGNRGRNEQFF.

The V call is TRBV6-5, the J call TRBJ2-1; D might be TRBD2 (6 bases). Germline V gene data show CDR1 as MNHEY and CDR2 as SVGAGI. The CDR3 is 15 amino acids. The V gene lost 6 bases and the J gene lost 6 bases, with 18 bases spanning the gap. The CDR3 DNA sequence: TGTGCCAGCAGCCCACCTTTTAGCGGAGTCAATGAGCAGTTCTTC. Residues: CASSPPFSGVNEQFF.

DNA of the CDR3: TGTGCCAGCAGTTACGGGCCCGAGCTGTTTTTT. As protein: CASSYGPELFF. V and J are TRBV6-2 or TRBV6-3 and TRBJ2-2; D is uncertain. The CDR3 length is 11 residues. Trimming took off 2 bases at V and 11 bases at J, with 6 bases between the two ends. Germline V gene sequence: CDR1 MNHEY, CDR2 SVGEGT.

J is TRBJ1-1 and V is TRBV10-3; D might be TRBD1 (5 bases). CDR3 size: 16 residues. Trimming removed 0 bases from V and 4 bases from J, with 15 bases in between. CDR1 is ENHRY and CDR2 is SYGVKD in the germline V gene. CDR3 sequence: CAISESYPGGSTEAFF. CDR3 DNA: TGTGCCATCAGTGAGTCTTACCCGGGGGGGAGCACTGAAGCTTTCTTT.

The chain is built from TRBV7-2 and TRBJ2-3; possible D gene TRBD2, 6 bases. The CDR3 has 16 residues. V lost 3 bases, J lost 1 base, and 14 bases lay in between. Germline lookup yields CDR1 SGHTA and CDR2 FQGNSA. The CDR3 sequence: CASSLISGPGTDTQYF. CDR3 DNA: TGTGCCAGCAGCTTGATTAGCGGCCCGGGCACAGATACGCAGTATTTT.

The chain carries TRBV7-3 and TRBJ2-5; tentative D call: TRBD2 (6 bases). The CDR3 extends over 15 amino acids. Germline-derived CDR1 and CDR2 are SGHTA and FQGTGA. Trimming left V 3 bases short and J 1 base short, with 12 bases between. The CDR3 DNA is TGTGCCAGCAGCTTTGGCGGGGCGATCCAAGAGACCCAGTACTTC. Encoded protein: CASSFGGAIQETQYF.

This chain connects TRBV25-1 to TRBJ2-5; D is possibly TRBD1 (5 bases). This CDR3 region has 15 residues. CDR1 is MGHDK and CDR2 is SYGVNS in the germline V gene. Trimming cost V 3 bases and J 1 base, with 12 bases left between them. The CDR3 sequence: CASSDLRAIQETQYF. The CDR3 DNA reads TGTGCCAGCAGTGACCTCAGGGCTATCCAAGAGACCCAGTACTTC.

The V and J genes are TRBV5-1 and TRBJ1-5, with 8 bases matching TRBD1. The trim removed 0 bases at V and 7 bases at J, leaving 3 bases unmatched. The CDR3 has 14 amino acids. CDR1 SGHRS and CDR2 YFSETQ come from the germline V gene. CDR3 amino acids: CASSLGTGMQPQHF. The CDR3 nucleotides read TGCGCCAGCAGCTTGGGGACAGGGATGCAGCCCCAGCATTTT.

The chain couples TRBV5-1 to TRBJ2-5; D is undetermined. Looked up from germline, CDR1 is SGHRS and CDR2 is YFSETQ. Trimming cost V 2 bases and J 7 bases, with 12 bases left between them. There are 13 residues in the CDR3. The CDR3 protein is CASSFDPERTQYF. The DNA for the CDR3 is TGCGCCAGCAGCTTCGACCCGGAGAGGACCCAGTACTTC.

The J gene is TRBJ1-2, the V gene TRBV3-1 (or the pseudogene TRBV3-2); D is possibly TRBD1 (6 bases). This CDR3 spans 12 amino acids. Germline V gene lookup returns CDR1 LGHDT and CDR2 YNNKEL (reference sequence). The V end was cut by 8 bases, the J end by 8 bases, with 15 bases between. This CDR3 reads CASSLGARGYTF. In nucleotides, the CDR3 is TGTGCCAGCTCCTTGGGGGCTCGAGGCTACACCTTC.

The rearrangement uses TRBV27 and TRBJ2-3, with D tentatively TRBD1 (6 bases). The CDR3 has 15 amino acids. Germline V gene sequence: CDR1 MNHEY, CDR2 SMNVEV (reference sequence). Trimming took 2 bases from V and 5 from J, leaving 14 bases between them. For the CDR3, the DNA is TGTGCCAGCAGTTTAGGTCTGGCAGGGGTAGATACGCAGTATTTT. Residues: CASSLGLAGVDTQYF.

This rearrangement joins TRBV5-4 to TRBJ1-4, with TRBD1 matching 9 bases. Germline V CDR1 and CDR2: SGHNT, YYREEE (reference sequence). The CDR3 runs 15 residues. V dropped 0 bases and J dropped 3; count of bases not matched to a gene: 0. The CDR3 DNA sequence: TGTGCCAGCAGCTTGGGGACAGGGGCTAATGAAAAACTGTTTTTT. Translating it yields CASSLGTGANEKLFF. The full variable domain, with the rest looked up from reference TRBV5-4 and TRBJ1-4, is ETGVTQSPTHLIKTRGQQVTLRCSSQSGHNTVSWYQQALGQGPQFIFQYYREEENGRGNFPPRFSGLQFPNYSSELNVNALELDDSALYLCASSLGTGANEKLFFGSGTQLSVL.

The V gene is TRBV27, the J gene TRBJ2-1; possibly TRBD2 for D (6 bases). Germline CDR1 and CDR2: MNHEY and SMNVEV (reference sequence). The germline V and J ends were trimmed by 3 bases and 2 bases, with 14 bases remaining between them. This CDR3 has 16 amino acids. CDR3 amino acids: CASSLVSGVAYNEQFF. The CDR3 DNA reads TGTGCCAGCAGTTTGGTTTCGGGAGTTGCCTACAATGAGCAGTTCTTC.

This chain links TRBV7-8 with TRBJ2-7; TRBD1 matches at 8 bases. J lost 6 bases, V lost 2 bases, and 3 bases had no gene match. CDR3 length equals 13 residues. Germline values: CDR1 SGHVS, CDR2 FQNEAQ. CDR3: CASSLQQGGEQYF. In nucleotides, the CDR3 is TGTGCCAGCAGCTTACAACAGGGGGGCGAGCAGTACTTC. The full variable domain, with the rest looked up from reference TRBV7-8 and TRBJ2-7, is GAGVSQSPRYKVAKRGQDVALRCDPISGHVSLFWYQQALGQGPEFLTYFQNEAQLDKSGLPSDRFFAERPEGSVSTLKIQRTQQEDSAVYLCASSLQQGGEQYFGPGTRLTVT.

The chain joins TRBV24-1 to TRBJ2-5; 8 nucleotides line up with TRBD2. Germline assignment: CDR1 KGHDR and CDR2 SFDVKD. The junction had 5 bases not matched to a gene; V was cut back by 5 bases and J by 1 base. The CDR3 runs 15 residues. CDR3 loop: CATSGQTSGQETQYF. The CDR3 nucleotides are TGTGCCACCAGTGGCCAAACTAGCGGCCAAGAGACCCAGTACTTC.

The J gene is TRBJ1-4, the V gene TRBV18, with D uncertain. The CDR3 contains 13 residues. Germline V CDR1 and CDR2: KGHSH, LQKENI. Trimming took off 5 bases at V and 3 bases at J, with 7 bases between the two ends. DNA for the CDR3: TGTGCCAGCTCAGAGATAGCTAATGAAAAACTGTTTTTT. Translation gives CASSEIANEKLFF.

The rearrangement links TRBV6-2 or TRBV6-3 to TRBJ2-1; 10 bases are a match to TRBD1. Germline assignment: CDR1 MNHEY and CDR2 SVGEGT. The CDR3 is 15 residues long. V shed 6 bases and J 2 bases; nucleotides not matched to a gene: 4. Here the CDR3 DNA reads TGTGCCAGCAGCCGCGGGACAGGGGCCTACAATGAGCAGTTCTTC. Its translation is CASSRGTGAYNEQFF.

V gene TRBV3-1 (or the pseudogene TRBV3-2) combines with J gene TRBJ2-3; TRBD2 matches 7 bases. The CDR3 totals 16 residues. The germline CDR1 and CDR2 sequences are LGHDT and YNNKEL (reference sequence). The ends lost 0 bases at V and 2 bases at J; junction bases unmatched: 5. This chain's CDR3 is CASSQDTSVYTDTQYF. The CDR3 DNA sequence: TGTGCCAGCAGCCAAGATACTAGCGTGTACACAGATACGCAGTATTTT.

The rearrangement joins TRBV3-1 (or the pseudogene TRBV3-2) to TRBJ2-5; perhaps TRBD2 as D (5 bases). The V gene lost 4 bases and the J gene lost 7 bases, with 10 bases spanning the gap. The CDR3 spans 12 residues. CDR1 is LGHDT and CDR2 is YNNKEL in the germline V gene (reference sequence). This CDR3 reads CASSPRGMTQYF. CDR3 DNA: TGTGCCAGCAGCCCCCGGGGTATGACCCAGTACTTC.

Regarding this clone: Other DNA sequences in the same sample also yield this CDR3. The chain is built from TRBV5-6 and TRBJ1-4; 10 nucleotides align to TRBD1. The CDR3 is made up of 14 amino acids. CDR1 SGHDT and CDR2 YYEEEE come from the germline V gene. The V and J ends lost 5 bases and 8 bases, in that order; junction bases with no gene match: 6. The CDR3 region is CASSSGTGVEKLFF. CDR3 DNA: TGTGCCAGCAGTTCCGGGACAGGGGTAGAAAAACTGTTTTTT.

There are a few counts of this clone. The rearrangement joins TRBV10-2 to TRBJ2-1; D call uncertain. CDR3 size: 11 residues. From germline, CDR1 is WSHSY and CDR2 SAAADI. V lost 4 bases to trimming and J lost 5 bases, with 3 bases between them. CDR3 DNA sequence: TGCGCCAGCAGTGGGCACAATGAGCAGTTCTTC. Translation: CASSGHNEQFF.

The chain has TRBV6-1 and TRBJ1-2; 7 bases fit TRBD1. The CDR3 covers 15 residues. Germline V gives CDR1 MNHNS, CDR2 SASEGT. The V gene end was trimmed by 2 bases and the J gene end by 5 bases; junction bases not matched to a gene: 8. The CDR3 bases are TGTGCCAGCAGTGAAAGGGGGCGCGGAACTTATGGCTACACCTTC. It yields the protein CASSERGRGTYGYTF.

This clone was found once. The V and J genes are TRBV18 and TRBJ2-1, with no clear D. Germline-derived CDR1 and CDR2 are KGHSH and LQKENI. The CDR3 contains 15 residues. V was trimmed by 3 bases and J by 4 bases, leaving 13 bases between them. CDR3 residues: CASSPPDLGYNEQFF. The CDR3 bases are TGTGCCAGCTCACCCCCCGATCTCGGTTACAATGAGCAGTTCTTC.

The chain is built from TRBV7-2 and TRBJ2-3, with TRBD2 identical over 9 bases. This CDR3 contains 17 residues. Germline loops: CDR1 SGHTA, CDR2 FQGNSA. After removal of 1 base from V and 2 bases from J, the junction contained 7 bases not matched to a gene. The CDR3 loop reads CASSLDASGIPTDTQYF. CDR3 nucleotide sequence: TGTGCCAGCAGCTTAGACGCTAGCGGGATCCCCACAGATACGCAGTATTTT.

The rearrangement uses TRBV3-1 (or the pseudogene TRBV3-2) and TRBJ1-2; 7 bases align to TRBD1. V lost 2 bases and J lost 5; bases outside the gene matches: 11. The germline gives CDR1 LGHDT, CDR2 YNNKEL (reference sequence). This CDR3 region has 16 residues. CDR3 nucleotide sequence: TGTGCCAGCAGCCAATACCGAGGACAGGCGTTTTATGGCTACACCTTC. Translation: CASSQYRGQAFYGYTF.